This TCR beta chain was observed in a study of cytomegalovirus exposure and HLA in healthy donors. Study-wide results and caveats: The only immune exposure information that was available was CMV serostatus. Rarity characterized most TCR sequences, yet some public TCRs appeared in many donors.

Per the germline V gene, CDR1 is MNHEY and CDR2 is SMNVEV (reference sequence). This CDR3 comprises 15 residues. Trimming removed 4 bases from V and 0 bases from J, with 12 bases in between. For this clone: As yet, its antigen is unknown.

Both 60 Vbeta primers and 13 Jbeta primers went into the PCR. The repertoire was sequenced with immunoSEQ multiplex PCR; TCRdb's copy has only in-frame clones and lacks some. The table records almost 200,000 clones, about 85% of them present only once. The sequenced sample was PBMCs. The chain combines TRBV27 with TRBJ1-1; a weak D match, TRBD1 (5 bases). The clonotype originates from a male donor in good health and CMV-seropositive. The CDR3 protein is CASSSRRAMNTEAFF. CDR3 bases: TGTGCCAGCAGTTCACGCAGGGCCATGAACACTGAAGCTTTCTTT.